This record concerns one T cell receptor beta chain sequence. Its antigen is unidentified. These data come from a study of T cell responses to AZD1222 COVID-19 vaccine. Broader study findings: Unmutated variant regions are reportedly the target of nearly half of TCRs that are spike-specific. Across spike, vaccine-associated CD4 TCRs were found, dominant at 160-218 and 743-854. Donors in the cohort were predominantly white British and more often female, and clonal diversity was possibly underestimated. At baseline, just a handful of AZD1222 recipients tested seropositive.

Measured with immunoSEQ multiplex PCR; TCRdb has only the in-frame clones, and not every one. The sample holds tens of thousands of clones, around 89% seen once. The sample here was peripheral blood, taken 28 days after the second AZD1222 dose. The origin of this receptor is an adult who received the AZD1222 COVID-19 vaccine.

CDR3 loop: CASSQVPDEQFF. In DNA, the CDR3 is TGTGCCAGCAGCCAAGTCCCCGATGAGCAGTTCTTC. The gene calls are TRBV3-1 (or the pseudogene TRBV3-2) and TRBJ2-1, with D hard to call. V dropped 1 base and J dropped 8 bases, with 6 bases sitting between them. Germline CDR1 LGHDT, CDR2 YNNKEL (reference sequence). This CDR3 has 12 amino acids.